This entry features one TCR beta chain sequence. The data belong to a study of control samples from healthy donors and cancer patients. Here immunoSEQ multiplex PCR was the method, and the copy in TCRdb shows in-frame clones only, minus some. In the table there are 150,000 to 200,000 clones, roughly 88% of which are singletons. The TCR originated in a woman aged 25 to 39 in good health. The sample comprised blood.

The CDR3 loop is CASSDFARGSYNSPLHF. The CDR3 DNA sequence: TGTGCCAGCAGTGACTTCGCCAGGGGCTCCTATAATTCACCCCTCCACTTT. The chain joins TRBV2 to TRBJ1-6; tentative D call: TRBD1 (6 bases). V lost 3 bases and J lost 0, with 12 bases in between. Germline assignment: CDR1 SNHLY and CDR2 FYNNEI. This CDR3 is built from 17 residues.